Sequencing of this T cell receptor (beta chain) was carried out in a study of T cells in Graves' hyperthyroidism and ophthalmopathy. This CDR3 has 12 amino acids. The V end was cut by 4 bases, the J end by 4 bases, with 5 bases between. CDR1 is SNHLY and CDR2 is FYNNEI in the germline V gene. TCR beta CDR3 sequences were amplified from RNA transcripts. The HTBI primer set was used in a first-round RT-PCR of the TCR CDR3. One entry per CDR3 protein, called by TCRdb with MiXCR from the multiplex PCR reads. The data contain a few hundred thousand distinct CDR3 sequences, around 16% of them singletons. The table lists this clonotype with many counts.

The specimen sequenced was blood. This clonotype was sampled from a woman in her 40s with Graves' ophthalmopathy. This rearrangement joins TRBV2 to TRBJ1-3; the D is unclear. The CDR3 bases are TGTGCCAGCAGTGGGTCGGGAAACACCATATATTTT. Translation gives CASSGSGNTIYF.